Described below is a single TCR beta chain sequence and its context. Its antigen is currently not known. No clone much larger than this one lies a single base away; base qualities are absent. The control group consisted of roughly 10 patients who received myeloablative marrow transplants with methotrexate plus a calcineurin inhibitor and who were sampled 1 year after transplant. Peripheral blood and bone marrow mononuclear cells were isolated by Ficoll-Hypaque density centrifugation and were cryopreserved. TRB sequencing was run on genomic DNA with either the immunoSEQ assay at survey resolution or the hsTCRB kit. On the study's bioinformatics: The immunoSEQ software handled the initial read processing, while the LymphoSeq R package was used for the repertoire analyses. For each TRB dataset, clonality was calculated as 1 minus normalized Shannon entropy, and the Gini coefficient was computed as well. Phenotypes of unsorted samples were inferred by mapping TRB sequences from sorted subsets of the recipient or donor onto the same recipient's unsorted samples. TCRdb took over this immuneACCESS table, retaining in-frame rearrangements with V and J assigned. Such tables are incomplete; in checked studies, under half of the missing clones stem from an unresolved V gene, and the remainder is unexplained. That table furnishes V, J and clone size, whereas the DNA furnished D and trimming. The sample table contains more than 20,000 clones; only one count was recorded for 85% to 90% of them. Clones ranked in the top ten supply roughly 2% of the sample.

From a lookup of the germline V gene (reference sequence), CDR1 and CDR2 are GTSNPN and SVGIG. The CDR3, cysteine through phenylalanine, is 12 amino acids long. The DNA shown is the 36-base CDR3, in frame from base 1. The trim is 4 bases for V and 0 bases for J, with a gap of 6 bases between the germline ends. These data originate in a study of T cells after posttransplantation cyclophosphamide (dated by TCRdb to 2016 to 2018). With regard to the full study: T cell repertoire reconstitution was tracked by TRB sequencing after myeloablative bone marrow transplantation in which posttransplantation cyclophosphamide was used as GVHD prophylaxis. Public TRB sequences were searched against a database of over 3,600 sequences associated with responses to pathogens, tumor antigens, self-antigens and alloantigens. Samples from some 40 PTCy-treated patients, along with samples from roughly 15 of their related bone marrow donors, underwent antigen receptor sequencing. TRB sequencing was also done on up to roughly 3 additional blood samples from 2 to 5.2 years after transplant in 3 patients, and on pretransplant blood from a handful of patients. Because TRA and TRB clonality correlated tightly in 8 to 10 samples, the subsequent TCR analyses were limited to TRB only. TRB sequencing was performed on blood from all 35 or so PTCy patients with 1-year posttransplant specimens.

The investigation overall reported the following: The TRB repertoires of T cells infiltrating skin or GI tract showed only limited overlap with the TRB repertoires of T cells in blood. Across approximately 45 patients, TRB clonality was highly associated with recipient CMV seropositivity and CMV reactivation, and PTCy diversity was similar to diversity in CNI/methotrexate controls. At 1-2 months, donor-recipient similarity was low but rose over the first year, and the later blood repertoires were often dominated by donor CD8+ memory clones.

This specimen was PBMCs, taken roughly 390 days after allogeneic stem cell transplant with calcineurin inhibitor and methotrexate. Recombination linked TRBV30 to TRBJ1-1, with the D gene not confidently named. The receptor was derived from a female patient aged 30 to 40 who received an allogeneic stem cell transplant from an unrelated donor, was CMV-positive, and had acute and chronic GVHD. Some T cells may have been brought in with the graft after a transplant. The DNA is TGTGCCTGGATCCACATGAACACTGAAGCTTTCTTT. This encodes CAWIHMNTEAFF.